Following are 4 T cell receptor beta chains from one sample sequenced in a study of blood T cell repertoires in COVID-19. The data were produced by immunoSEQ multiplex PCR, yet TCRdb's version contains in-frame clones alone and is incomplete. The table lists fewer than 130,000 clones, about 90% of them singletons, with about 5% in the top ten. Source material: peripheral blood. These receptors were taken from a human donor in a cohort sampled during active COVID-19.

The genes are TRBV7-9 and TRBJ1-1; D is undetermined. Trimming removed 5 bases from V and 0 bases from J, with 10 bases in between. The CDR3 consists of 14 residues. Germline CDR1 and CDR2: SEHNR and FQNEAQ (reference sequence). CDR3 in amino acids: CASSLLGVNTEAFF. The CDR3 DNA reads TGTGCCAGCAGCCTCCTCGGGGTGAACACTGAAGCTTTCTTT.

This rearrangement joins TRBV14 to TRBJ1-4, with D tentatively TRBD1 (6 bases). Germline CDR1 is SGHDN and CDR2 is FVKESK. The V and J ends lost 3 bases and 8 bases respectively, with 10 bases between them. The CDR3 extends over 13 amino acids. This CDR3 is CASSQGAKEKLFF. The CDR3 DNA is TGTGCCAGCAGCCAGGGGGCGAAAGAAAAACTGTTTTTT. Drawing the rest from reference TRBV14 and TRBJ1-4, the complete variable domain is EAGVTQFPSHSVIEKGQTVTLRCDPISGHDNLYWYRRVMGKEIKFLLHFVKESKQDESGMPNNRFLAERTGGTYSTLKVQPAELEDSGVYFCASSQGAKEKLFFGSGTQLSVL.

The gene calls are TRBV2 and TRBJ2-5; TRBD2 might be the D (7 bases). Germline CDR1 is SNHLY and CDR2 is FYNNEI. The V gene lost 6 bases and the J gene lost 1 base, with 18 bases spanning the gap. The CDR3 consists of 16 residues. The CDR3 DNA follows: TGTGCCAGCAGCCCCGGGGGAGGGGGGGCCCAAGAGACCCAGTACTTC. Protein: CASSPGGGGAQETQYF. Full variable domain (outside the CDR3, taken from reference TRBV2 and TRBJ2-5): EPEVTQTPSHQVTQMGQEVILRCVPISNHLYFYWYRQILGQKVEFLVSFYNNEISEKSEIFDDQFSVERPDGSNFTLKIRSTKLEDSAMYFCASSPGGGGAQETQYFGPGTRLLVL.

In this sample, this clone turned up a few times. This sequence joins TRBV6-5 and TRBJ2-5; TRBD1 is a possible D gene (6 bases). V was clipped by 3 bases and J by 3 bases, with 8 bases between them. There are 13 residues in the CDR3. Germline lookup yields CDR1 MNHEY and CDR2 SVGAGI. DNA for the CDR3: TGTGCCAGCAGTTATAACAGGGAAGAGACCCAGTACTTC. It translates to CASSYNREETQYF.